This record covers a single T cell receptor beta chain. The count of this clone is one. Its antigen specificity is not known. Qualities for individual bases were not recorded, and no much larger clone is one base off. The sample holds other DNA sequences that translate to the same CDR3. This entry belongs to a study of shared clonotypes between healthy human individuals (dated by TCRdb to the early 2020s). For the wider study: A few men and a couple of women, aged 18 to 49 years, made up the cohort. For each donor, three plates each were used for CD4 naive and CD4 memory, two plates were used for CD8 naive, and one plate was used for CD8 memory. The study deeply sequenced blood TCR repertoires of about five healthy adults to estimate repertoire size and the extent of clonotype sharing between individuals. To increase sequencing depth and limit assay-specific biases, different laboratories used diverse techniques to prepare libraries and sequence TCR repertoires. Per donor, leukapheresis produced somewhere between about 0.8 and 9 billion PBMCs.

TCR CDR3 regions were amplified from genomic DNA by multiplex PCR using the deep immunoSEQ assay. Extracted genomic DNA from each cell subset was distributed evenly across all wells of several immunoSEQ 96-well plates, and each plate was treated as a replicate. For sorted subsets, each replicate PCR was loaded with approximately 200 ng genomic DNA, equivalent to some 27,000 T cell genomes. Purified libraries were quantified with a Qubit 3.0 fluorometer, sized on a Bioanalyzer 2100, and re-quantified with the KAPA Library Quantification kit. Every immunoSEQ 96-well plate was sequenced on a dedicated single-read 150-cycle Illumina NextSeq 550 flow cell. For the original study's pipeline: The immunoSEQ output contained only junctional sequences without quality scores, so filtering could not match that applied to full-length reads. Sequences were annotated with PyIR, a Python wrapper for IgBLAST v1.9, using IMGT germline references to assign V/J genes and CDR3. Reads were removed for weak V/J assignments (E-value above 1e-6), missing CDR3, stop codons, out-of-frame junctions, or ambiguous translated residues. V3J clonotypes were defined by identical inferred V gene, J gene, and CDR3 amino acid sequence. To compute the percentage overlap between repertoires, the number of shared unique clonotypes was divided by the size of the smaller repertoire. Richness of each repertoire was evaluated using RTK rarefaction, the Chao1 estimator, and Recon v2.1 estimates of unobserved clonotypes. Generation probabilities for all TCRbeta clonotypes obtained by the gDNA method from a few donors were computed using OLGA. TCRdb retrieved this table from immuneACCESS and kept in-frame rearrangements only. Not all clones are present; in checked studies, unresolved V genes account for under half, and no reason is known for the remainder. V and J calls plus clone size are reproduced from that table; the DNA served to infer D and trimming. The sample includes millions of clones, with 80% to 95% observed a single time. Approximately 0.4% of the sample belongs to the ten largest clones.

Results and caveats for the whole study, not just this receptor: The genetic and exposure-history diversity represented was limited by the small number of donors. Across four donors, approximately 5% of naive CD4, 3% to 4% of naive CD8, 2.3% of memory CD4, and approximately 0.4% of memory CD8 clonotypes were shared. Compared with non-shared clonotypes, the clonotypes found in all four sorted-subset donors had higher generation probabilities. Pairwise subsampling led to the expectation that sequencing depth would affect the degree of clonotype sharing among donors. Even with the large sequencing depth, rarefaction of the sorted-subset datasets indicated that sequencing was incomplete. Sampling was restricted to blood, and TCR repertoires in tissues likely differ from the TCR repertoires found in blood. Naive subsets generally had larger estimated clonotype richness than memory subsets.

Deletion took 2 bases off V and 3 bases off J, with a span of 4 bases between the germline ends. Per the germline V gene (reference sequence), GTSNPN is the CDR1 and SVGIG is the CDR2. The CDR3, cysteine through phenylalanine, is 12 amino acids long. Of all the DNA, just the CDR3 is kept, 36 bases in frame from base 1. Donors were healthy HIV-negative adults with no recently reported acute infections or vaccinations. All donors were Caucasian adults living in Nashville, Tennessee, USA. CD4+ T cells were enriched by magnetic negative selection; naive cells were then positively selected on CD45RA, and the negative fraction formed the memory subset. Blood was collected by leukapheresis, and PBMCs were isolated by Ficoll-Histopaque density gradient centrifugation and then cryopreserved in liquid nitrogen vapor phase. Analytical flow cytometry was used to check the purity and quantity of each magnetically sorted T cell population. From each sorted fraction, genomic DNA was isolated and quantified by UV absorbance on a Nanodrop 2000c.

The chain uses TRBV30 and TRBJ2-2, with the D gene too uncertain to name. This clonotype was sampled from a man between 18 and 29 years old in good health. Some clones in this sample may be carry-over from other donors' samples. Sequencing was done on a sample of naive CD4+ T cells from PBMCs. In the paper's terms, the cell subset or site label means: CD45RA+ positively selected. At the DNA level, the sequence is TGTGCCTGGAGTCTATACACCGGGGAGCTGTTTTTT. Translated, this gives CAWSLYTGELFF.